Listed below are T cell receptor beta chains from one sample, sequenced in a study of cytomegalovirus exposure and HLA in healthy donors. The assay was immunoSEQ multiplex PCR, and TCRdb's table has in-frame clones only and misses some. This table has 150,000 to 200,000 clones, approximately 80% appearing once. Input material: PBMCs. The receptors shown here come from a young woman in good health and CMV-seronegative. Both conserved end residues are part of each CDR3. A D gene is named only where the DNA matches it firmly. Rows may omit the clone size; those that give it use once, few, many or a size class.

V: TRBV7-9
J: TRBJ2-1
size: -
D: -
CDR3: CASSDTRNEQFF
DNA: TGTGCCAGCAGCGATACTAGAAATGAGCAGTTCTTC

V: TRBV19
J: TRBJ2-1
size: -
D: -
CDR3: CASSIGGRSYNEQFF
DNA: TGTGCCAGTAGTATCGGAGGACGCTCCTACAATGAGCAGTTCTTC

V: TRBV7-2
J: TRBJ2-5
size: -
D: TRBD1
CDR3: CASSLMSVGQGTETQYF
DNA: TGTGCCAGCAGCTTAATGTCTGTGGGACAGGGTACGGAGACCCAGTACTTC

V: TRBV21-1
J: TRBJ2-1
size: -
D: -
CDR3: CASSKAGREWRHEQFF
DNA: TGTGCCAGCAGCAAAGCCGGGCGGGAGTGGAGGCATGAGCAGTTCTTC

V: TRBV5-5
J: TRBJ1-2
size: once
D: TRBD1
CDR3: CASSSTGINYGYTF
DNA: TGTGCCAGCAGCTCGACAGGGATCAACTATGGCTACACCTTC

V: TRBV4-3
J: TRBJ2-1
size: few
D: TRBD2
CDR3: CASSQEAGANNEQFF
DNA: TGCGCCAGCAGCCAAGAAGCGGGAGCGAACAATGAGCAGTTCTTC

V: TRBV29-1
J: TRBJ2-5
size: -
D: -
CDR3: CSVVRVGETQYF
DNA: TGCAGCGTTGTCAGGGTCGGCGAGACCCAGTACTTC

V: TRBV7-2
J: TRBJ1-2
size: -
D: -
CDR3: CASSLVGAVDYTF
DNA: TGTGCCAGCAGCTTAGTGGGGGCAGTCGACTACACCTTC

V: TRBV28
J: TRBJ2-5
size: -
D: -
CDR3: CASSMDSQETQYF
DNA: TGTGCCAGCAGCATGGACAGCCAAGAGACCCAGTACTTC

V: TRBV7-2
J: TRBJ2-1
size: -
D: -
CDR3: CASSPDGGPYNEQFF
DNA: TGTGCCAGCAGTCCTGACGGGGGACCATACAATGAGCAGTTCTTC

V: TRBV10-3
J: TRBJ2-7
size: -
D: TRBD2
CDR3: CAISETSGETEPYEQYF
DNA: TGTGCCATCAGTGAGACTAGCGGGGAAACGGAACCCTACGAGCAGTACTTC

V: TRBV4-3
J: TRBJ2-3
size: -
D: TRBD2
CDR3: CASSLLLAGNTDTQYF
DNA: TGCGCCAGCAGCCTTCTTCTAGCGGGGAACACAGATACGCAGTATTTT

V: TRBV5-1
J: TRBJ2-3
size: -
D: -
CDR3: CASSLGTSTDTQYF
DNA: TGCGCCAGCAGCTTGGGGACTAGCACAGATACGCAGTATTTT

V: TRBV5-1
J: TRBJ2-1
size: -
D: TRBD2
CDR3: CASSSPGGGGGNEQFF
DNA: TGCGCCAGCAGCTCCCCGGGGGGCGGGGGGGGGAATGAGCAGTTCTTC

V: TRBV19
J: TRBJ2-1
size: -
D: TRBD1
CDR3: CASSTRDRGTNEQFF
DNA: TGTGCCAGTAGTACCCGGGACAGGGGCACGAATGAGCAGTTCTTC

V: TRBV5-1
J: TRBJ2-7
size: -
D: -
CDR3: CAKQFRRYEQYF
DNA: TGCGCCAAACAGTTTCGCAGATACGAGCAGTACTTC

V: TRBV4-1
J: TRBJ1-6
size: -
D: -
CDR3: CASSHQTRGGDSPLHF
DNA: TGCGCCAGCAGCCATCAGACTAGGGGGGGCGATTCACCCCTCCACTTT

V: TRBV30
J: TRBJ2-3
size: -
D: TRBD2
CDR3: CAWSLGLAGGLGNTQYF
DNA: TGTGCCTGGAGTCTAGGACTAGCGGGAGGGTTGGGAAATACGCAGTATTTT

V: TRBV11-3
J: TRBJ1-1
size: -
D: -
CDR3: CASSSGSTNTEAFF
DNA: TGTGCCAGCAGCTCCGGGAGTACGAACACTGAAGCTTTCTTT

V: TRBV9
J: TRBJ2-3
size: -
D: -
CDR3: CASSSRATDTQYF
DNA: TGTGCCAGCAGCTCGCGTGCCACAGATACGCAGTATTTT

V: TRBV28
J: TRBJ1-5
size: -
D: TRBD1
CDR3: CASSPGQGNQPQHF
DNA: TGTGCCAGCAGCCCCGGACAGGGCAATCAGCCCCAGCATTTT

V: TRBV19
J: TRBJ1-5
size: once
D: TRBD1
CDR3: CASRPTGAANQPQHF
DNA: TGTGCCAGTAGGCCCACAGGGGCGGCCAATCAGCCCCAGCATTTT

V: TRBV28
J: TRBJ2-3
size: -
D: TRBD2
CDR3: CASSPRTSFGTDTQYF
DNA: TGTGCCAGCAGTCCACGGACTAGTTTTGGCACAGATACGCAGTATTTT

V: TRBV18
J: TRBJ2-1
size: -
D: TRBD2
CDR3: CASSPETGLALHEQFF
DNA: TGTGCCAGCTCACCAGAGACGGGACTAGCCTTACATGAGCAGTTCTTC

V: TRBV5-1
J: TRBJ1-1
size: -
D: -
CDR3: CASSLDREAFF
DNA: TGCGCCAGCAGCCTCGACAGGGAAGCTTTCTTT

V: TRBV11-2
J: TRBJ2-7
size: -
D: -
CDR3: CASSLVGPGSYEQYF
DNA: TGTGCCAGCAGCTTAGTGGGTCCGGGTTCCTACGAGCAGTACTTC

V: TRBV19
J: TRBJ2-1
size: -
D: TRBD2
CDR3: CASSIDNSGGNEQFF
DNA: TGTGCCAGTAGTATAGATAATAGCGGGGGGAATGAGCAGTTCTTC

V: TRBV5-6
J: TRBJ1-6
size: -
D: TRBD1
CDR3: CASSPDRGADNSPLHF
DNA: TGTGCCAGCAGCCCGGACAGGGGCGCTGATAATTCACCCCTCCACTTT

V: TRBV2
J: TRBJ2-7
size: -
D: TRBD2
CDR3: CASSEGLAGVQYEQYF
DNA: TGTGCCAGCAGTGAGGGTCTAGCGGGAGTACAATACGAGCAGTACTTC

V: TRBV7-9
J: TRBJ2-5
size: -
D: -
CDR3: CASSSLRESQETQYF
DNA: TGTGCCAGCAGCTCGCTCAGGGAAAGCCAAGAGACCCAGTACTTC

V: TRBV11-2
J: TRBJ1-3
size: -
D: -
CDR3: CASSSQGNPGNTIYF
DNA: TGTGCCAGCAGCTCCCAGGGGAACCCTGGAAACACCATATATTTT

V: TRBV28
J: TRBJ1-1
size: -
D: TRBD1
CDR3: CASSLWVGRGLLFTEAFF
DNA: TGTGCCAGCAGTTTATGGGTGGGCAGGGGGCTATTATTCACTGAAGCTTTCTTT

V: TRBV5-4
J: TRBJ2-7
size: -
D: TRBD1
CDR3: CASSLLGQGLYEQYF
DNA: TGTGCCAGCAGCTTGCTCGGACAGGGACTCTACGAGCAGTACTTC

V: TRBV2
J: TRBJ1-6
size: -
D: -
CDR3: CASGLGSSYNSPLHF
DNA: TGTGCCAGCGGGCTCGGTAGCTCCTATAATTCACCCCTCCACTTT

V: TRBV7-2
J: TRBJ1-2
size: once
D: -
CDR3: CASSFSSGNYGYTF
DNA: TGTGCCAGCAGCTTCTCTTCGGGGAACTATGGCTACACCTTC